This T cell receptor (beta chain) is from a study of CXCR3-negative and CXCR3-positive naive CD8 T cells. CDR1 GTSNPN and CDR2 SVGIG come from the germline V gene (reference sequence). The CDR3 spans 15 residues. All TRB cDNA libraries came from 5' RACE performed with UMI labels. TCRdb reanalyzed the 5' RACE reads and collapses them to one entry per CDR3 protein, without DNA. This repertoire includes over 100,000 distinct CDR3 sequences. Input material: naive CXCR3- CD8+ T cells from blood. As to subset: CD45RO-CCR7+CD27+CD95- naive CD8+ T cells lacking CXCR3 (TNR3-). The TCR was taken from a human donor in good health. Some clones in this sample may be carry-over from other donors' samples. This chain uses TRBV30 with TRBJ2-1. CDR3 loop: CAWSVLRMDYNEQFF. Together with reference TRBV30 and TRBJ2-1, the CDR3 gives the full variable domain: SQTIHQWPATLVQPVGSPLSLECTVEGTSNPNLYWYRQAAGRGLQLLFYSVGIGQISSEVPQNLSASRPQDRQFILSSKKLLLSDSGFYLCAWSVLRMDYNEQFFGPGTRLTVL.